This TCR beta chain was identified in a study of CD8 T cells in ankylosing spondylitis. Details on this clonotype: Antigen specificity is unknown.

The CDR3 contains 14 residues. The V end was cut by 3 bases, the J end by 3 bases, with 11 bases between. Germline-derived CDR1 and CDR2 are LNHDA and SQIVND (reference sequence). Quantitative 5'-RACE with molecular barcodes was used to make the TCR beta libraries. TCRdb fed the 5' RACE reads into MiXCR, producing one record per CDR3 protein. The data contain about 150,000 distinct CDR3 sequences, around two fifths of them singletons. Points from the study as a whole: Seemingly characteristic of ankylosing spondylitis blood was a TCR beta motif consisting of fewer than 10 highly homologous variants. Earlier work had already found some motif variants in reactive arthritis synovial fluid and blood. Reported data indicate significant enrichment of disease-linked clones within matched ankylosing spondylitis synovial fluid.

This chain links TRBV19 with TRBJ1-2; tentatively, D is TRBD1 (6 bases). The sequenced sample consisted of synovial fluid, either unsorted or a sorted T cell fraction (not recorded which). This receptor was taken from a male donor with ankylosing spondylitis. The CDR3 here is CASSIPGQYYGYTF. CDR3 DNA: TGTGCCAGTAGTATCCCCGGACAGTACTATGGCTACACCTTC.